The present TCR beta chain was sequenced within a study of T cell responses to AZD1222 COVID-19 vaccine. Study background: Second-dose timings of about 4 or about 12 weeks were pooled. Findings and caveats of the study: The breadth and depth of Spike-specific TCRs increased once two AZD1222 doses had been given.

The CDR3 runs 17 residues. Germline CDR1 is LNHNV and CDR2 is YYDKDF (reference sequence). J lost 1 base, V lost 5 bases, and 13 bases had no gene match. The repertoire was sequenced with immunoSEQ multiplex PCR; TCRdb's copy has only in-frame clones and lacks some. In the table there are over 150,000 clones, 90% of which are singletons. This clone was counted a single time. Its antigen is not identified. The chain has TRBV15 and TRBJ1-1, with 7 bases that match TRBD1. The TCR sequence derives from an adult in good health. The sequencing used peripheral blood, collected on day 0 of AZD1222 vaccination. This CDR3 is CATSGRPDRAENTEAFF. In DNA form, the CDR3 reads TGTGCCACCAGCGGGCGGCCTGACAGGGCAGAGAACACTGAAGCTTTCTTT.